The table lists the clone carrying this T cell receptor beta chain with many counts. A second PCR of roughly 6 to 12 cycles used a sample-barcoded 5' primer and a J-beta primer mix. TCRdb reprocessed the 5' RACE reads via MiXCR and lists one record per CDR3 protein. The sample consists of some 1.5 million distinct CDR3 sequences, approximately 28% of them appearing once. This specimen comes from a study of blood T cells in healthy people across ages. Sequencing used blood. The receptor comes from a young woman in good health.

CDR3 region: CSARSTNSPLHF. CDR3 in DNA: TGCAGTGCTAGAAGCACCAATTCACCCCTCCACTTT. The rearrangement joins TRBV20-1 to TRBJ1-6; no clear D. Germline V gives CDR1 DFQATT, CDR2 SNEGSKA (reference sequence). This CDR3 spans 12 amino acids. V lost 2 bases and J 7 bases, leaving 6 bases between the germline ends.